These 15 T cell receptor beta chains came from one sample sequenced in a study of cytomegalovirus exposure and HLA in healthy donors. With 60 Vbeta and 13 Jbeta primers, the PCR was carried out. Data came from immunoSEQ multiplex PCR; TCRdb stores just in-frame clones and leaves some out. This sample's table reports around 140,000 clones. Material: PBMCs. These receptors all come from a woman in her thirties or forties in good health and CMV-seronegative.

This chain joins TRBV7-6 and TRBJ2-3; 9 bases are a match to TRBD2. This CDR3 is built from 16 residues. Germline assignment: CDR1 SGHVS and CDR2 FNYEAQ. J lost 4 bases, V lost 5 bases, and 10 bases had no gene match. The CDR3 region has the DNA TGTGCCAGCAGCCCCGGGGGCGGGGGGGCTTCAGATACGCAGTATTTT. Translating gives CASSPGGGGASDTQYF.

CDR3: CASSSGLSSEKLFF. The CDR3 bases are TGCGCCAGCAGCTCGGGACTGTCCAGCGAAAAACTGTTTTTT. V gene TRBV5-1 combines with J gene TRBJ1-4; tentatively, D is TRBD1 (5 bases). V was pared by 3 bases and J by 8 bases, with 14 bases between. CDR3 length: 14 residues. Germline CDR1 and CDR2: SGHRS and YFSETQ.

The chain has TRBV6-1 and TRBJ2-5; 9 bases agree with TRBD1. The junction had 7 bases not matched to a gene; V was cut back by 6 bases and J by 5 bases. The CDR3 length is 14 residues. Germline loops: CDR1 MNHNS, CDR2 SASEGT. The CDR3 loop reads CASSAGTGIETQYF. The CDR3 region has the DNA TGTGCCAGCAGCGCCGGGACAGGGATCGAGACCCAGTACTTC.

The chain employs TRBV4-3 and TRBJ2-7; D perhaps matches TRBD2 (5 bases). V was pared by 3 bases and J by 0 bases, with 18 bases between. The germline gives CDR1 LGHNA, CDR2 YSLEER. The CDR3 is made up of 17 amino acids. In DNA form, the CDR3 reads TGCGCCAGCAGCCATAGACCTGGCGGGTTAAACTCCTACGAGCAGTACGTC. Translated, it gives CASSHRPGGLNSYEQYV.

This sequence joins TRBV27 and TRBJ1-1, with unresolved D. V lost 6 bases to trimming and J lost 1 base, with 9 bases between them. The CDR3 extends over 13 amino acids. Germline values: CDR1 MNHEY, CDR2 SMNVEV (reference sequence). The CDR3 DNA sequence: TGTGCCAGCAGCTCCCGGGGGAACACTGAAGCTTTCTTT. Translating it yields CASSSRGNTEAFF.

The V gene is TRBV7-9, the J gene TRBJ2-1; 7 nucleotides line up with TRBD1. The CDR3 consists of 15 residues. Germline V gene lookup returns CDR1 SEHNR and CDR2 FQNEAQ (reference sequence). Trimming removed 6 bases from V and 2 bases from J; junction bases left unmatched: 7. CDR3 sequence: CASSSGTVAYNEQFF. The CDR3 bases are TGTGCCAGCAGTTCCGGGACAGTCGCCTACAATGAGCAGTTCTTC.

Written as DNA, the CDR3 is TGCGCCAGCAGCGAGACAGGGCTCAGCACCGGGGAGCTGTTTTTT. It translates to CASSETGLSTGELFF. The V gene is TRBV5-1, the J gene TRBJ2-2; 7 bases are shared with TRBD1. CDR3 size: 15 residues. The ends lost 4 bases at V and 4 bases at J; junction bases unmatched: 7. Per germline, CDR1 SGHRS and CDR2 YFSETQ.

The chain uses TRBV4-2 and TRBJ1-4; TRBD1 agrees at 10 bases. The V and J ends lost 5 bases and 8 bases, in that order; junction bases with no gene match: 14. The CDR3 length is 17 residues. CDR1 is LGHNA, CDR2 YNFKEQ, per germline. CDR3 bases: TGTGCCAGCAGCGCCGGGACAGGGGATCGGTTGAACGAAAAACTGTTTTTT. This codes for CASSAGTGDRLNEKLFF.

The V gene is TRBV15, the J gene TRBJ2-3; 9 bases line up with TRBD2. Trimming took 5 bases from V and 6 from J; bases not matched to a gene: 15. Germline values: CDR1 LNHNV, CDR2 YYDKDF (reference sequence). The CDR3 runs to 17 residues. The CDR3 reads CATSPPEGGGARDTQYF. CDR3 in DNA: TGTGCCACCAGCCCCCCGGAGGGCGGGGGGGCCAGGGATACGCAGTATTTT.

The rearrangement links TRBV14 to TRBJ2-1; 8 bases map to TRBD2. The CDR3 is 18 residues long. Trimming cost V 0 bases and J 10 bases; bases outside gene matches: 17. Germline lookup yields CDR1 SGHDN and CDR2 FVKESK. CDR3 bases: TGTGCCAGCAGCCAAGATAGGGGACGGGGGGGCCGGGTCAGGGAGCAGTTCTTC. Protein product: CASSQDRGRGGRVREQFF.

In nucleotides, the CDR3 is TGTGCCAGCAGCTTTTACAGGGGGGAGACCCAGTACTTC. Residues: CASSFYRGETQYF. The rearrangement uses TRBV5-8 and TRBJ2-5; 8 bases fit TRBD1. The CDR3 extends over 13 amino acids. The V gene's germline CDR1 is SGHTS and CDR2 YDEGEE. Trimming cost V 2 bases and J 5 bases; bases outside gene matches: 2.

The J gene is TRBJ2-7, the V gene TRBV18; 9 bases are shared with TRBD1. The CDR3 covers 16 residues. Looked up from germline, CDR1 is KGHSH and CDR2 is LQKENI. V was pared by 6 bases and J by 0 bases, with 9 bases of the junction left unmatched. The CDR3 loop reads CASSPTGTGNSYEQYF. CDR3 DNA sequence: TGTGCCAGCTCGCCTACCGGGACAGGGAACTCCTACGAGCAGTACTTC.

This chain connects TRBV5-1 to TRBJ2-6, with D perhaps TRBD1 (5 bases). V was pared by 4 bases and J by 2 bases, with 10 bases between. Germline CDR1 and CDR2: SGHRS and YFSETQ. The CDR3 totals 15 residues. CDR3 loop: CASSERGPGANVLTF. The CDR3 DNA sequence: TGCGCCAGCAGCGAAAGGGGCCCTGGGGCCAACGTCCTGACTTTC.

The chain couples TRBV19 to TRBJ1-6; TRBD1 agrees at 8 bases. Trimming removed 1 base from V and 7 bases from J; junction bases left unmatched: 3. Germline lookup yields CDR1 LNHDA and CDR2 SQIVND (reference sequence). This CDR3 has 15 amino acids. CDR3 region: CASSIGRQGNSPLHF. For the CDR3, the DNA is TGTGCCAGTAGTATAGGGAGACAGGGGAATTCACCCCTCCACTTT.

This chain links TRBV10-3 with TRBJ2-2; 10 bases align to TRBD2. Germline V gene sequence: CDR1 ENHRY, CDR2 SYGVKD. After removal of 4 bases from V and 1 base from J, the junction contained 0 bases not matched to a gene. The CDR3 has 15 residues. The CDR3 coding sequence is TGTGCCATCAGTGGACTAGCGGGGAACACCGGGGAGCTGTTTTTT. This codes for CAISGLAGNTGELFF.